Each of the 6 T cell receptor beta chains below was sequenced from the same sample in a study of shared clonotypes between healthy human individuals. Produced via immunoSEQ multiplex PCR; TCRdb's table is partial and in-frame only. The sample yields about 1 million clones, 75% to 80% seen once. Sequenced sample: memory CD4+ T cells from PBMCs. Described subset: CD45RA-negative fraction. All receptors derive from a man in his late teens or twenties in good health. Some clones in this sample may be carry-over from other donors' samples.

The chain links TRBV28 to TRBJ1-2; D perhaps matches TRBD1 (6 bases). Germline V lookup: CDR1 MDHEN, CDR2 SYDVKM. The CDR3 loop spans 15 amino acids. V was pared by 6 bases and J by 4 bases, with 18 bases between. The CDR3 DNA reads as TGTGCCAGCAGCGTTGCGAGAGGGGGAGTCTATGGCTACACCTTC. Residues: CASSVARGGVYGYTF.

The genes are TRBV28 and TRBJ2-2, with D tentatively TRBD2 (6 bases). CDR3 length: 15 amino acids. Germline CDR1 is MDHEN and CDR2 is SYDVKM. Trimming took 4 bases from V and 5 from J, leaving 14 bases between them. CDR3 nucleotides: TGTGCCAGCAGTTGGGGGACTGTTGGTACCGGGGAGCTGTTTTTT. Protein product: CASSWGTVGTGELFF. The full variable domain, its missing parts supplied by reference TRBV28 and TRBJ2-2, is DVKVTQSSRYLVKRTGEKVFLECVQDMDHENMFWYRQDPGLGLRLIYFSYDVKMKEKGDIPEGYSVSREKKERFSLILESASTNQTSMYLCASSWGTVGTGELFFGEGSRLTVL.

The gene calls are TRBV18 and TRBJ2-3; D could derive from TRBD1 or TRBD2 (5 bases each). The germline V gene encodes CDR1 KGHSH and CDR2 LQKENI. Trimming took off 4 bases at V and 4 bases at J, with 18 bases between the two ends. This CDR3 contains 16 residues. CDR3 sequence (DNA): TGTGCCAGCTCACGAACCGATGGGGGTCATGCAGATACGCAGTATTTT. Amino acid sequence: CASSRTDGGHADTQYF.

This sequence joins TRBV7-2 and TRBJ2-1, with D maybe TRBD1 (6 bases). The V end lost 3 bases, the J end lost 5 bases, and 11 bases lay between the germline ends. This CDR3 spans 14 amino acids. Germline V CDR1 and CDR2: SGHTA, FQGNSA. CDR3 residues: CASSFRAGDNEQFF. The CDR3 region has the DNA TGTGCCAGCAGCTTCCGGGCAGGGGACAATGAGCAGTTCTTC.

This clone is a singleton in its sample. The rearrangement uses TRBV18 and TRBJ2-5; possible D gene TRBD2, 5 bases. Deletions cut 2 bases from V and 2 bases from J, with 18 bases between. Looked up from germline, CDR1 is KGHSH and CDR2 is LQKENI. This CDR3 has 17 residues. CDR3 protein: CASSPGVQRRSQETQYF. The CDR3 DNA is TGTGCCAGCTCACCAGGGGTCCAGCGGCGTTCACAAGAGACCCAGTACTTC.

This chain connects TRBV7-6 to TRBJ1-1; D is unresolved. The CDR3 sequence is 14 residues long. Germline V gene data show CDR1 as SGHVS and CDR2 as FNYEAQ. Deletions cut 1 base from V and 0 bases from J, with 6 bases between. CDR3 loop: CASSLENLNTEAFF. Here the CDR3 DNA reads TGTGCCAGCAGCTTAGAAAACCTGAACACTGAAGCTTTCTTT.